One and the same sample provided the 14 T cell receptor beta chains below, sequenced in a study of neoadjuvant anti-PD-1 for oral cavity cancer. Sequenced by immunoSEQ multiplex PCR; TCRdb stores in-frame clones only, minus some. The table shows 23,000 or so clones, with approximately 27% occurring only once. Time point: after neoadjuvant nivolumab, at surgical resection. The material sequenced was tumor tissue, taken after nivolumab (anti-PD-1) treatment. The receptors here all came from a person aged 40 to 85 with oral cavity squamous cell carcinoma.

The V call is TRBV29-1, the J call TRBJ1-1; D ambiguous. The CDR3 length is 13 residues. Trimming removed 3 bases from V and 4 bases from J, with 12 bases in between. Looked up from germline, CDR1 is SQVTM and CDR2 is ANQGSEA. The DNA for the CDR3 is TGCAGCGTTGAGGTGCTGAGTGGCACTGAAGCTTTCTTT. It encodes CSVEVLSGTEAFF.

This clone was counted only a few times. The genes are TRBV29-1 and TRBJ1-1, with 7 bases that match TRBD1. CDR3 length equals 13 residues. Trimming at V came to 7 bases and at J to 2 bases, leaving 7 bases not matched to a gene. Germline CDR1 is SQVTM and CDR2 is ANQGSEA. CDR3 in amino acids: CSAIRDRNTEAFF. The CDR3 bases are TGCAGCGCCATCCGGGACAGAAACACTGAAGCTTTCTTT.

The chain carries TRBV7-9 and TRBJ2-7; maybe TRBD1 (6 bases). V shed 5 bases and J shed 2 bases, with 19 bases lying between them. In germline, CDR1 is SEHNR, CDR2 FQNEAQ (reference sequence). This CDR3 spans 16 amino acids. For the CDR3, the DNA is TGTGCCAGCAGCCCCCGGGGTTGGGGGCATGCCTACGAGCAGTACTTC. Translating gives CASSPRGWGHAYEQYF.

The genes are TRBV28 and TRBJ2-2; 7 nucleotides agree with TRBD1. This CDR3 has 17 residues. Trimming removed 5 bases from V and 0 bases from J; junction bases left unmatched: 9. Per the germline V gene, CDR1 is MDHEN and CDR2 is SYDVKM. The CDR3 DNA sequence: TGTGCCAGCAGTAGTCCAGGGACAGCCTCGAACACCGGGGAGCTGTTTTTT. Translating gives CASSSPGTASNTGELFF.

The genes are TRBV11-2 and TRBJ1-2; D gene unclear. Germline V CDR1 and CDR2: SGHAT, FQNNGV. CDR3 length equals 11 residues. Trimming shortened V by 0 bases and J by 9 bases, and 5 bases separated the two germline ends. CDR3 DNA sequence: TGTGCCAGCAGCTTAGATCACAGCTACACCTTC. It is translated as CASSLDHSYTF.

The chain joins TRBV30 to TRBJ2-5; no definite D call. Germline CDR1 reads GTSNPN; CDR2 reads SVGIG (reference sequence). The CDR3 covers 12 residues. The V end lost 6 bases, the J end lost 1 base, and 9 bases lay between the germline ends. The CDR3 region is CACMDAQETQYF. CDR3 DNA sequence: TGTGCCTGTATGGATGCCCAAGAGACCCAGTACTTC.

This clone was picked up a small number of times. The chain employs TRBV9 and TRBJ2-1, with 7 bases that match TRBD2. Germline lookup yields CDR1 SGDLS and CDR2 YYNGEE. V trimming: 4 bases; J trimming: 3 bases; junction bases outside the gene matches: 7. The CDR3 sequence is 15 residues long. CDR3 nucleotide sequence: TGTGCCAGCAGCTTCGCGGGAGAGGGCTACAATGAGCAGTTCTTC. Protein product: CASSFAGEGYNEQFF.

Only one count was recorded for this clone. The genes are TRBV5-8 and TRBJ1-1; 10 bases fit TRBD1. Trimming cost V 4 bases and J 6 bases; bases outside gene matches: 9. Germline CDR1 is SGHTS and CDR2 is YDEGEE. CDR3 size: 15 residues. CDR3 amino acids: CASSRGQGRDSEAFF. CDR3 sequence (DNA): TGTGCCAGCAGCAGGGGACAGGGGAGGGATTCTGAAGCTTTCTTT.

This clone was seen ten or more times. The V and J genes are TRBV6-4 and TRBJ2-1, with D tentatively TRBD2 (5 bases). V shed 2 bases and J shed 4 bases, with 6 bases lying between them. CDR1 is MRHNA and CDR2 is SNTAGT in the germline V gene. This CDR3 is built from 13 residues. Written as DNA, the CDR3 is TGTGCCAGCAGTGACGAGCGGTACAATGAGCAGTTCTTC. Protein sequence: CASSDERYNEQFF.

V gene TRBV6-5 combines with J gene TRBJ1-5; no definite D call. V lost 5 bases to trimming and J lost 3 bases, with 5 bases between them. Germline V gene data show CDR1 as MNHEY and CDR2 as SVGAGI. The CDR3 spans 12 residues. The CDR3 sequence: CASSQANQPQHF. CDR3 coding DNA: TGTGCCAGCAGTCAGGCCAATCAGCCCCAGCATTTT.

In its sample, this clone was seen a few times. The genes are TRBV9 and TRBJ2-7; D remains ambiguous. The CDR3 contains 13 residues. V was clipped by 2 bases and J by 3 bases, with 9 bases between them. Germline lookup yields CDR1 SGDLS and CDR2 YYNGEE. CDR3 residues: CASSVADFYEQYF. The CDR3 DNA is TGTGCCAGCAGCGTGGCAGACTTCTACGAGCAGTACTTC.

The chain recombines TRBV15 with TRBJ1-2; 9 nucleotides line up with TRBD1. Germline V gene lookup returns CDR1 LNHNV and CDR2 YYDKDF (reference sequence). With 4 bases clipped from V and 5 bases from J, the junction kept 11 bases outside the gene matches. CDR3 length: 16 residues. The CDR3 nucleotides are TGTGCCACCAGCACCCGGCGGACAGGACAGGGGTATGGCTACACCTTC. Amino acids: CATSTRRTGQGYGYTF.

In this sample, this clone turned up a few times. The rearrangement uses TRBV23-1 and TRBJ1-5; D gene uncertain. TRBV23-1 is treated as an ORF (open reading frame) with a function not yet certain. Deletions cut 0 bases from V and 6 bases from J, with 9 bases between. This CDR3 has 14 amino acids. The CDR3, as DNA: TGCGCCAGCAGTCAATCGAGCGGCGTTCAGCCCCAGCATTTT. This encodes CASSQSSGVQPQHF.

The V and J genes are TRBV5-5 and TRBJ1-3; D remains ambiguous. The germline V gene has CDR1 SGHKS and CDR2 YYEKEE (reference sequence). V was trimmed by 4 bases and J by 2 bases, leaving 13 bases between them. This CDR3 is built from 15 residues. The CDR3 spells CASSRVAPTGNTIYF. The CDR3 DNA reads as TGTGCCAGCAGCCGTGTGGCACCTACTGGAAACACCATATATTTT.